These T cell receptor beta chains were read from a single sample in a study of T-cell reconstitution after alpha-beta-depleted transplantation in children. From the PCR reads, TCRdb called clonotypes with MiXCR, one entry per CDR3 protein. This sample carries some 200,000 distinct CDR3 sequences, about 6.3% of them seen once, and the ten largest clones take more than 2.5%. Sequenced here: PBMCs from the stem cell graft donor, sampled from the stem cell graft. The receptors here all came from a human donor who donated a stem cell graft to a child with Wiskott-Aldrich syndrome. CDR3s include the opening cysteine and the closing phenylalanine or tryptophan. D genes are given only for firm matches. Only some rows state a clone size, as once, few, many or a class for expanded clones.

>TRBJ2-1|-|TRBV25-1|many
CASSAAGRNNEQFF
TGTGCCAGCAGTGCTGCGGGAAGAAACAATGAGCAGTTCTTC
>TRBJ1-2|-|TRBV12-3/TRBV12-4|many
CASSPHRGGPDGYTF
TGTGCCAGCAGCCCCCACCGGGGGGGCCCGGATGGCTACACCTTC
>TRBJ2-5|-|TRBV18|few
CASSPGAGETQYF
TGTGCCAGCTCACCGGGGGCCGGAGAGACCCAGTACTTC
>TRBJ2-7|TRBD2|TRBV5-6|many
CASSLGWGGYEQYF
TGTGCCAGCAGCTTGGGCTGGGGGGGCTACGAGCAGTACTTC
>TRBJ2-5|-|TRBV3-1|many
CASSQGDATWETQYF
TGTGCCAGCAGCCAAGGCGACGCGACTTGGGAGACCCAGTACTTC
>TRBJ2-1|TRBD1|TRBV7-9|-
CASSLTSGDRGNEQFF
TGTGCCAGCAGCTTAACGTCAGGAGACAGGGGTAATGAGCAGTTCTTC
>TRBJ2-2|-|TRBV20-1|many
CSARDPRGTGELFF
TGCAGTGCGAGGGACCCCCGGGGCACCGGGGAGCTGTTTTTT
>TRBJ2-5|TRBD2|TRBV15|many
CATSRGDGTSSQETQYF
TGTGCCACCAGCAGAGGAGACGGGACTAGCAGTCAAGAGACCCAGTACTTC
>TRBJ2-5|-|TRBV6-2/TRBV6-3|many
CASSSARRIKETQYF
TGTGCCAGCAGTTCCGCTAGAAGAATAAAAGAGACCCAGTACTTC
>TRBJ1-5|TRBD1|TRBV27|many
CASSLSGGVNQPQHF
TGTGCCAGCAGTTTATCAGGGGGCGTCAATCAGCCCCAGCATTTT
>TRBJ2-2|-|TRBV5-1|many
CASSLYGQMNTGELFF
TGCGCCAGCAGCTTGTATGGACAGATGAACACCGGGGAGCTGTTTTTT
>TRBJ2-1|TRBD1|TRBV2|many
CASTIGTGGYNEQFF
TGTGCCAGCACTATAGGGACAGGGGGATACAATGAGCAGTTCTTC
>TRBJ2-4|-|TRBV5-1|many
CASSSGGLAKNIQYF
TGCGCCAGCAGCTCAGGGGGACTAGCCAAAAACATTCAGTACTTC
>TRBJ2-5|TRBD1|TRBV7-2|many
CASSLTGQGARETQYF
TGTGCCAGCAGCCTAACAGGACAGGGGGCGCGGGAGACCCAGTACTTC
>TRBJ2-5|TRBD2|TRBV6-2/TRBV6-3|-
CASSYSTSGRRETQYF
TGTGCCAGCAGTTACTCGACTAGCGGGAGAAGGGAGACCCAGTACTTC
>TRBJ2-7|-|TRBV12-3/TRBV12-4|many
CASTSTAPHEQYF
TGTGCCAGCACTTCCACAGCGCCCCACGAGCAGTACTTC
>TRBJ2-5|-|TRBV5-1|many
CASSLGLMNQETQYF
TGCGCCAGCAGCTTGGGGCTGATGAATCAAGAGACCCAGTACTTC
>TRBJ2-7|TRBD1|TRBV10-1|many
CASSESGTAKGEQYF
TGCGCCAGCAGTGAGTCCGGGACAGCTAAGGGCGAGCAGTACTTC
>TRBJ2-5|-|TRBV5-1|-
CASSLEGGEETQYF
TGCGCCAGCAGCTTGGAGGGCGGCGAAGAGACCCAGTACTTC
>TRBJ2-1|-|TRBV5-1|many
CASSSVRSSYNEQFF
TGCGCCAGCAGCTCTGTACGGAGCTCCTACAATGAGCAGTTCTTC
>TRBJ1-2|-|TRBV5-1|-
CASSLQGEVYGYTF
TGCGCCAGCAGCCTTCAGGGTGAAGTCTATGGCTACACCTTC
>TRBJ1-2|-|TRBV6-1|many
CASSEALGTYGYTF
TGTGCCAGCAGTGAAGCCCTAGGGACCTATGGCTACACCTTC
>TRBJ2-4|-|TRBV30|few
CAGVIEWGAEENIQYF
TGTGCCGGGGTTATTGAGTGGGGGGCAGAAGAAAACATTCAGTACTTC
>TRBJ2-5|-|TRBV20-1|many
CSATGLQETQYF
TGCAGTGCCACAGGGCTCCAAGAGACCCAGTACTTC
>TRBJ2-5|-|TRBV30|many
CAWSVRGIVTQYF
TGTGCCTGGAGTGTGAGGGGCATTGTTACCCAGTACTTC
>TRBJ2-1|TRBD2|TRBV7-9|many
CVSGTGFHEQFF
TGTGTCAGCGGGACGGGGTTCCATGAGCAGTTCTTC
>TRBJ1-1|-|TRBV12-3/TRBV12-4|many
CASRLTGPTEAFF
TGTGCCAGCAGGCTTACGGGGCCCACTGAAGCTTTCTTT
>TRBJ1-1|-|TRBV11-2|few
CASSPPVSGEAFF
TGTGCCAGCAGCCCCCCGGTGTCCGGTGAAGCTTTCTTT
>TRBJ1-1|-|TRBV5-1|many
CASSLVLGTEAFF
TGCGCCAGCAGCTTGGTATTGGGCACTGAAGCTTTCTTT
>TRBJ2-7|TRBD1|TRBV5-1|-
CASSPRGPSREQYF
TGCGCCAGCAGCCCAAGGGGGCCGTCAAGGGAGCAGTACTTC
>TRBJ2-7|-|TRBV12-3/TRBV12-4|many
CASRTTQTYEQYF
TGTGCCAGCAGAACGACCCAAACCTACGAGCAGTACTTC